In its sample, the clone carrying this T cell receptor beta chain was seen many times. This specimen belongs to a study of early T cells in non-severe SARS-CoV-2 infection. Germline V gene data show CDR1 as ENHRY and CDR2 as SYGVKD. Trimming cost V 6 bases and J 6 bases, with 15 bases left between them. This CDR3 contains 14 residues. TCRdb used MiXCR to reprocess the 5' RACE reads, holding one entry per CDR3 protein. The top ten clones hold over 6.5% of a sample with tens of thousands of distinct CDR3 sequences, roughly an eighth of them seen once. The sample consisted of whole blood. This TCR came from an adult who was a healthcare worker with PCR-confirmed SARS-CoV-2 infection or an uninfected control (not recorded which). The genes are TRBV10-3 and TRBJ2-1, with D perhaps TRBD2 (6 bases). The CDR3 is CAIRRTDYGNEQFF. The CDR3 bases are TGTGCCATCAGGAGGACGGACTACGGCAATGAGCAGTTCTTC.